These T cell receptor beta chains were read from a single sample in a study of radiation and T cells in renal cell carcinoma. The repertoire was sequenced with immunoSEQ multiplex PCR; TCRdb's copy has only in-frame clones and lacks some. This sample has about 120,000 clones, with roughly four fifths found just once. Sequencing used blood, obtained from a patient whose treatment included radiotherapy and nephrectomy. Receptors originate from a man aged 50-60 years with renal cell carcinoma. Both conserved end residues are part of each CDR3.

>TRBV2
CASQDARSGRELFF
>TRBV5-6
CASSLTRRPDYEQYF
>TRBV5-8
CASSLAGGDTQYF
>TRBV5-1
CASPKNIQYF
>TRBV19
CASSISGRFYEQYF
>TRBV10-3
CAISSRGTGENTEAFF
>TRBV4-1
CASSQGGYTDTQYF
>TRBV30
CAWSPGTITDTQYF
>TRBV6-1
CASGRGQGARETQYF
>TRBV7-9
CASSLVGTNTEAFF
>TRBV7-2
CASSLLDLGQYF
>TRBV5-4
CASSSLQGSGDGYTF
>TRBV6-1
CASSRDRSRYNEQFF
>TRBV5-1
CASTPHRENTGELFF
>TRBV9
CASSSTGGQEAFF
>TRBV7-9
CASSQPPAVQGASDTQYF
>TRBV14
CASSQDGDRVREQYF
>TRBV5-6
CASSLSPGDTEAFF
>TRBV7-3
CASSLGGAEAFF
>TRBV6-5
CASSEGQSIYEQYF
>TRBV7-2
CASSQTGVRNTQYF
>TRBV5-1
CASSEGTGGIYGYTF
>TRBV4-1
CASSQVRTTPYEQYF
>TRBV18
CASSPRAGGNQPQHF
>TRBV9
CASSVGQLNSPLHF
>TRBV15
CATSRDAASGSETQYF
>TRBV10-3
CAIVPNRQGLSYEQYF
>TRBV2
CASKGDSGNNEQFF
>TRBV7-6
CASSHGGSNQPQHF
>TRBV5-1
CASSLARTTEAFF
>TRBV10-3
CAISETPSGTYEQYF
>TRBV18
CASSPASNRVPRDGYTF
>TRBV21-1
CASSKFLRLTYEQYF
>TRBV10-3
CAISDHLGGTDTQYF
>TRBV9
CASSAETGSGNTIYF
>TRBV19
CASSQHSGTDTQYF
>TRBV6-5
CASSSMVDQPQHF
>TRBV7-8
CASSTTTGTGLGTNEKLFF
>TRBV6-5
CASSRGRAYEQYF
>TRBV9
CASSPPGSPYEQYF
>TRBV5-1
CASSLARQNTEAFF
>TRBV5-1
CASSSPDSTDTQYF
>TRBV5-4
CASSQEGLGDTQYF
>TRBV11-2
CASRGRTGELFF
>TRBV6-6
CASSYNRAGELFF
>TRBV5-1
CASSLANAGNFPYEQYF
>TRBV19
CASSKTRSGGLGSLYTGELFF
>TRBV7-9
CASSSGTGGDTEAFF
>TRBV19
CASSMLVSGATNEKLFF
>TRBV10-3
CAISEGSKQGSEQYF
>TRBV7-8
CASSLAVREEVYNEQFF
>TRBV19
CASSMRLIGDYGYTF